This T cell receptor (beta chain) derives from a study of blood T cell repertoires in COVID-19. For the study at large: Samples taken during acute and convalescent COVID-19 were collected in the United States, Italy and Spain.

Losses at the gene ends were 5 bases for V and 8 bases for J; bases not matched to a gene: 15. There are 18 residues in the CDR3. The V gene's germline CDR1 is MGHRA and CDR2 YSYEKL. Only in-frame clones appear in the TCRdb table, and some are missing; sequencing was by immunoSEQ multiplex PCR. The profile shows about 120,000 clones, roughly 82% of them singletons. The TCR sequence derives from a woman aged 60-70 years with acute or convalescent COVID-19. V gene TRBV4-1 combines with J gene TRBJ1-4, with 12 bases that match TRBD1. Source material: peripheral blood. The CDR3 sequence: CASSELGQGAFAGEKLFF. The CDR3 DNA reads TGCGCCAGCAGCGAACTGGGACAGGGGGCATTCGCGGGAGAAAAACTGTTTTTT.